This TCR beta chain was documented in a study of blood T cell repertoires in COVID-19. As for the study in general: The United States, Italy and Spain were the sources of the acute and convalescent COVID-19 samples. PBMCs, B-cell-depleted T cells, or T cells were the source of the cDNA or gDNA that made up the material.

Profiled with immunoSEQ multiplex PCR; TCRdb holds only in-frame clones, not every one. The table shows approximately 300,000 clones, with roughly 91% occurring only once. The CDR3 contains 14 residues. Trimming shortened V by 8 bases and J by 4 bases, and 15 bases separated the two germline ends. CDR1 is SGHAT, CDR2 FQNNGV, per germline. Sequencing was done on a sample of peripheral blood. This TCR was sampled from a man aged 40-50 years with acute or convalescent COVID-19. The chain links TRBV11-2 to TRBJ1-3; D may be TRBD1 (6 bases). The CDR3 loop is CASSVQGFGNTIYF. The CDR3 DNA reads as TGTGCCAGCTCGGTCCAGGGGTTCGGAAACACCATATATTTT.